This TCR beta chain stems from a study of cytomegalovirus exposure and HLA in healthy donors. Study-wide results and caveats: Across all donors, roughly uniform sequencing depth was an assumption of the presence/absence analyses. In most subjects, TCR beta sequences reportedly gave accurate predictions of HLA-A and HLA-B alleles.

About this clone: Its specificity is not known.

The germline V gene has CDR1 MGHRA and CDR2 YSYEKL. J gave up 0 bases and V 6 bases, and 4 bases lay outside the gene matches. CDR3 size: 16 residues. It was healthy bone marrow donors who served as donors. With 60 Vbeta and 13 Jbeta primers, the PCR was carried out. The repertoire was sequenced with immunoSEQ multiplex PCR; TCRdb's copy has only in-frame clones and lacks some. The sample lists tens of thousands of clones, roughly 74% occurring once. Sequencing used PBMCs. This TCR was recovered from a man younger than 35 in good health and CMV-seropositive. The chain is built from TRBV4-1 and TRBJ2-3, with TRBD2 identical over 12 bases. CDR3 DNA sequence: TGCGCCAGCAGTCTACTAGCGGGGGGAAGCACAGATACGCAGTATTTT. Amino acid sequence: CASSLLAGGSTDTQYF.